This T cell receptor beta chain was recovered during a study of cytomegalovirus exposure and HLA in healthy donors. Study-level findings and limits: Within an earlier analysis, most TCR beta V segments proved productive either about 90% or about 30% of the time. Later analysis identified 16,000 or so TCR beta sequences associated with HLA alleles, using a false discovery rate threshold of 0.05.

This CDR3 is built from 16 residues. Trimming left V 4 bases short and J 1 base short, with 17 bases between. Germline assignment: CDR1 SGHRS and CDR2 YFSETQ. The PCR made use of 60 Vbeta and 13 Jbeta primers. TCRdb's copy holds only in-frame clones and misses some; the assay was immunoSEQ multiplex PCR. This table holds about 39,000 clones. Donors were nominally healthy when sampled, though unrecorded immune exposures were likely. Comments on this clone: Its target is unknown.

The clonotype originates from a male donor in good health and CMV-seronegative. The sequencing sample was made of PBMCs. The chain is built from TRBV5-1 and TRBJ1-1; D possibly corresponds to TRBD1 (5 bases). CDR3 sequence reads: CASSLTRDSRNTEAFF. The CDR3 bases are TGCGCCAGCAGCCTGACCCGGGACTCCAGGAACACTGAAGCTTTCTTT.